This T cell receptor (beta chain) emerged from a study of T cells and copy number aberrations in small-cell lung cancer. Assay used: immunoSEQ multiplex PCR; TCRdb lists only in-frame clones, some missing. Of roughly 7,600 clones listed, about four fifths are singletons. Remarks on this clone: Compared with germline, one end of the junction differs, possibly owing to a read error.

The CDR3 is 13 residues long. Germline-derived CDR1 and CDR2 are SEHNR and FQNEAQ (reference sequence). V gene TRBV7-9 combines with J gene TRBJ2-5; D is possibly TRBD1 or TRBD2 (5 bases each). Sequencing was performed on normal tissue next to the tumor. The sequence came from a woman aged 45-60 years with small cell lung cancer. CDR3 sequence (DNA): TGTACCAGCAGCCGGGACGAGTCGGAGACCCAATACTTC. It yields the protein CTSSRDESETQYF.